This entry lists 24 T cell receptor beta chains sequenced from one sample in a study of shared clonotypes between healthy human individuals. Clones were sequenced by immunoSEQ multiplex PCR, and TCRdb holds only the in-frame ones, with some missing. Among around 1.1 million clones listed, approximately 80% were seen once. Sequencing used memory CD4+ T cells from PBMCs. Subset indicated: CD45RA-negative fraction. The source is a man younger than 30 in good health. Some clones in this sample may be carry-over from other donors' samples.

The J gene is TRBJ2-5, the V gene TRBV6-1; D is undetermined. Germline V gives CDR1 MNHNS, CDR2 SASEGT. Deletions cut 5 bases from V and 2 bases from J, with 15 bases between. The CDR3 is made up of 15 amino acids. This CDR3 is CASSPYRVAQETQYF. The CDR3, as DNA: TGTGCCAGCAGTCCATACCGGGTCGCTCAAGAGACCCAGTACTTC.

This rearrangement joins TRBV14 to TRBJ2-1; TRBD2 is a possible D gene (6 bases). The CDR3 consists of 15 residues. Germline CDR1 reads SGHDN; CDR2 reads FVKESK. V was clipped by 4 bases and J by 4 bases, with 14 bases between them. In nucleotides, the CDR3 is TGTGCCAGCAGCCGCGGCGGGGTAATTTACAATGAGCAGTTCTTC. Encoded protein: CASSRGGVIYNEQFF.

This clone was seen once. This chain connects TRBV28 to TRBJ2-1, with 7 bases matching TRBD2. This CDR3 spans 17 amino acids. J gave up 0 bases and V 7 bases, and 12 bases lay outside the gene matches. The V gene's germline CDR1 is MDHEN and CDR2 SYDVKM. The CDR3 DNA reads TGTGCCAGCACCTCCCCTAGCGGATTGAGCTCCTACAATGAGCAGTTCTTC. It encodes CASTSPSGLSSYNEQFF.

The chain has TRBV5-6 and TRBJ2-1; tentatively, D is TRBD2 (6 bases). The CDR3 has 13 amino acids. The V and J ends lost 5 bases and 9 bases respectively, with 15 bases between them. The germline gives CDR1 SGHDT, CDR2 YYEEEE. CDR3 loop: CASSSDRRGEQFF. CDR3 sequence (DNA): TGTGCCAGCAGTTCCGATCGGAGGGGTGAGCAGTTCTTC.

This clone has only one observation. CDR3: CASSLITGFIVTEAFF. CDR3 DNA sequence: TGTGCCAGCAGTTTAATTACAGGGTTCATCGTCACTGAAGCTTTCTTT. The V call is TRBV28, the J call TRBJ1-1, with TRBD1 as a possible D gene (6 bases). The CDR3 covers 16 residues. With 2 bases removed from V and 4 bases from J, the gap between germline ends came to 17 bases. Germline V gene lookup returns CDR1 MDHEN and CDR2 SYDVKM.

This chain uses TRBV2 with TRBJ2-7; D is possibly TRBD2 (5 bases). The CDR3 contains 13 residues. The ends were cut back, 6 bases at V and 9 bases at J, with 18 bases in the middle. Per germline, CDR1 SNHLY and CDR2 FYNNEI. CDR3 amino acids: CASRPEPWERQYF. In DNA, the CDR3 is TGTGCCAGCAGACCCGAACCCTGGGAGCGGCAGTACTTC.

V is TRBV6-6 and J is TRBJ2-3; 8 nucleotides match TRBD2. After removal of 6 bases from V and 1 base from J, the junction contained 6 bases not matched to a gene. Per germline, CDR1 MNHNY and CDR2 SVGAGI (reference sequence). This CDR3 contains 15 residues. The DNA for the CDR3 is TGTGCCAGCAGGACGGGAGGGAGTCGCACAGATACGCAGTATTTT. Its protein product is CASRTGGSRTDTQYF.

CDR3 in amino acids: CASSPSLGRPYEQYF. DNA of the CDR3: TGTGCCAGCAGCCCCTCCTTGGGCAGACCCTACGAGCAGTACTTC. The chain joins TRBV14 to TRBJ2-7; D is unresolved. The V end was cut by 4 bases, the J end by 2 bases, with 15 bases between. Looked up from germline, CDR1 is SGHDN and CDR2 is FVKESK. The CDR3 spans 15 residues.

The genes are TRBV29-1 and TRBJ2-7, with D maybe TRBD1 (6 bases). CDR1 and CDR2 (germline): SQVTM, ANQGSEA. The V gene lost 4 bases and the J gene lost 5 bases, with 15 bases spanning the gap. The CDR3 totals 13 residues. In DNA form, the CDR3 reads TGCAGCGTTGGCTGGACAGTTCGCGACGAGCAGTACTTC. It encodes CSVGWTVRDEQYF.

This clone came up once. The genes are TRBV9 and TRBJ2-5; no definite D call. Trimming pared 0 bases from V and 5 bases from J, leaving 8 bases between. The germline gives CDR1 SGDLS, CDR2 YYNGEE. This CDR3 is 13 amino acids long. The CDR3 nucleotides read TGTGCCAGCAGCGTAGGTATGGTGGAGACCCAGTACTTC. Protein product: CASSVGMVETQYF.

This rearrangement joins TRBV29-1 to TRBJ1-3; D unclear. The V gene's germline CDR1 is SQVTM and CDR2 ANQGSEA. The CDR3 spans 12 residues. Trimming left V 5 bases short and J 2 bases short, with 7 bases between. In DNA, the CDR3 is TGCAGCGTTTGGACGGCTGGAAACACCATATATTTT. This codes for CSVWTAGNTIYF.

This chain uses TRBV28 with TRBJ1-5; 7 bases are a match to TRBD1. The ends lost 3 bases at V and 6 bases at J; junction bases unmatched: 8. Germline CDR1 MDHEN, CDR2 SYDVKM. This CDR3 is built from 15 residues. The CDR3 region has the DNA TGTGCCAGCAGTTTGACAGGGAAAGGGGTTCAGCCCCAGCATTTT. Protein product: CASSLTGKGVQPQHF.

This chain connects TRBV19 to TRBJ2-2; weak D call: TRBD1 (6 bases). This CDR3 is 14 amino acids long. CDR1 LNHDA and CDR2 SQIVND come from the germline V gene (reference sequence). V gave up 7 bases and J gave up 6 bases, with 15 bases separating them. The CDR3 DNA follows: TGTGCCAGTATTTCGGGACAACATTCCGGGGAGCTGTTTTTT. This translates into CASISGQHSGELFF.

The V and J genes are TRBV7-2 and TRBJ2-7; 11 bases agree with TRBD1. The germline gives CDR1 SGHTA, CDR2 FQGNSA. The CDR3 spans 15 residues. The ends lost 6 bases at V and 3 bases at J; junction bases unmatched: 7. CDR3 sequence: CASRQGTGGYYEQYF. In nucleotides, the CDR3 is TGTGCCAGCAGGCAGGGGACAGGGGGGTACTACGAGCAGTACTTC.

The chain has TRBV6-5 and TRBJ2-7; weak D call: TRBD2 (5 bases). V gave up 5 bases and J gave up 4 bases, with 15 bases separating them. The germline V gene encodes CDR1 MNHEY and CDR2 SVGAGI. This CDR3 is 14 amino acids long. CDR3 sequence: CASSPLGLAYEQYF. The CDR3 nucleotides read TGTGCCAGCAGTCCCCTCGGGCTAGCTTACGAGCAGTACTTC.

This clone was picked up one time. The chain has TRBV4-1 and TRBJ2-5, with D perhaps matching TRBD1 or TRBD2 (6 bases each). CDR3 length equals 16 residues. The germline V gene has CDR1 MGHRA and CDR2 YSYEKL. Trimming took off 4 bases at V and 1 base at J, with 16 bases between the two ends. CDR3 coding DNA: TGCGCCAGCAGCCGAAGGGGGGAAGGCCGCCAAGAGACCCAGTACTTC. Protein product: CASSRRGEGRQETQYF.

The chain couples TRBV19 to TRBJ1-2; D ambiguous. The germline V gene has CDR1 LNHDA and CDR2 SQIVND (reference sequence). Trimming pared 4 bases from V and 5 bases from J, leaving 8 bases between. The CDR3 is 12 residues long. For the CDR3, the DNA is TGTGCCAGTAGTACCGAATTATATGGCTACACCTTC. This codes for CASSTELYGYTF.

The V call is TRBV6-5, the J call TRBJ2-3; 7 bases line up with TRBD1. Looked up from germline, CDR1 is MNHEY and CDR2 is SVGAGI. V lost 10 bases and J lost 4; bases outside the gene matches: 5. The CDR3 is 12 amino acids. DNA of the CDR3: TGTGCCATCGGGACAGTTCCAGATACGCAGTATTTT. Translation: CAIGTVPDTQYF.

The CDR3 reads CASSVTARTNEKLFF. The CDR3 nucleotides read TGTGCCAGCAGCGTAACTGCCAGGACTAATGAAAAACTGTTTTTT. V usage is TRBV9 and J usage is TRBJ1-4; D is unclear. This CDR3 region has 15 residues. Trimming took 1 base from V and 2 from J, leaving 9 bases between them. Germline loops: CDR1 SGDLS, CDR2 YYNGEE.

This clone was seen many times. This chain joins TRBV11-3 and TRBJ1-1, with D uncertain. V was shortened by 1 base and J by 8 bases, with 11 bases between the two germline ends. This CDR3 contains 13 residues. CDR1 SGHNT and CDR2 YENEEA come from the germline V gene. The CDR3 here is CASSLGERAEAFF. The CDR3 DNA reads as TGTGCCAGCAGCTTAGGGGAGAGGGCCGAAGCTTTCTTT.

The chain is built from TRBV20-1 and TRBJ1-2; D gene uncertain. This CDR3 contains 10 residues. Germline loops: CDR1 DFQATT, CDR2 SNEGSKA (reference sequence). The V and J ends lost 3 bases and 4 bases respectively, with 3 bases between them. Here the CDR3 reads CSASVYGYTF. In DNA, the CDR3 is TGCAGTGCTAGTGTCTATGGCTACACCTTC.

This rearrangement joins TRBV4-3 to TRBJ2-1, with 9 bases aligning to TRBD2. Germline V gives CDR1 LGHNA, CDR2 YSLEER. J lost 6 bases, V lost 1 base, and 7 bases had no gene match. The CDR3 loop spans 16 amino acids. This chain's CDR3 is CASSQGAGTSPNEQFF. The CDR3 DNA follows: TGCGCCAGCAGCCAAGGTGCTGGGACTAGCCCCAATGAGCAGTTCTTC.

The chain employs TRBV5-1 and TRBJ2-1; 13 nucleotides align to TRBD2. CDR1 SGHRS and CDR2 YFSETQ come from the germline V gene. The CDR3 is made up of 16 amino acids. J lost 5 bases, V lost 6 bases, and 8 bases had no gene match. CDR3 protein: CASNPMGLAGNNEQFF. CDR3 in DNA: TGCGCCAGCAACCCAATGGGACTAGCGGGAAACAATGAGCAGTTCTTC. The whole variable domain, remainder taken from reference TRBV5-1 and TRBJ2-1, is KAGVTQTPRYLIKTRGQQVTLSCSPISGHRSVSWYQQTPGQGLQFLFEYFSETQRNKGNFPGRFSGRQFSNSRSEMNVSTLELGDSALYLCASNPMGLAGNNEQFFGPGTRLTVL.

V is TRBV4-2 and J is TRBJ2-3; D gene uncertain. V was trimmed by 1 base and J by 0 bases, leaving 11 bases between them. The germline V gene encodes CDR1 LGHNA and CDR2 YNFKEQ. The CDR3 runs to 16 residues. The CDR3 sequence: CASSQVSAKSTDTQYF. The CDR3 region has the DNA TGTGCCAGCAGCCAAGTCTCGGCGAAGAGCACAGATACGCAGTATTTT.